This is a list of T cell receptor beta chains from one sample in a study of T cells expressing NK-cell markers. Reanalyzing the 5' RACE reads, TCRdb keeps one entry per CDR3 protein, without DNA. The sample table sets out roughly 380,000 distinct CDR3 sequences. Sequences were obtained from blood T cells: a sorted CD56 or NKG2C T cell subset, CD4+ or CD8+ T cells, or bulk PBMC T cells (not recorded which). All receptors come from a man aged 18-70 years in good health. Each CDR3 is given with its conserved first and last residue.

V	J	CDR3
TRBV9	TRBJ1-4	CASSEQATVGKLFF
TRBV6-1	TRBJ2-7	CASIPGGSSYEQYF
TRBV11-2	TRBJ2-1	CASSSSWSGGDSYNEQFF
TRBV24-1	TRBJ2-1	CATSDPPSARSYNEQFF
TRBV24-1	TRBJ2-5	CATSDPGTSGTQETQYF
TRBV7-8	TRBJ1-5	CASSLSSRVGSNQPQHF
TRBV12-3/TRBV12-4	TRBJ2-5	CASSLRGLRQTQYF
TRBV30	TRBJ2-1	CAWSGSRTGENEQFF
TRBV5-1	TRBJ1-1	CASSSGDNRAGHLGAFF
TRBV15	TRBJ2-1	CATSSRPQGAYNEQFF
TRBV5-1	TRBJ2-1	CASSVDRGILNEQFF
TRBV20-1	TRBJ2-7	CSARRTSGLYEQYF
TRBV12-3/TRBV12-4	TRBJ1-2	CASSPRQTYGYTF
TRBV7-3	TRBJ2-1	CASSFGGSSYNEQFF
TRBV20-1	TRBJ1-1	CSATKAPGELGNTEAFF
TRBV4-2	TRBJ1-2	CASSHARGKRNYGYTF